This T cell receptor (beta chain) was recovered during a study of blood T cell repertoires in COVID-19. At the level of the study: From the United States, Italy and Spain came samples of acute and convalescent COVID-19.

The table came from immunoSEQ multiplex PCR; TCRdb's copy has only in-frame clones and leaves some out. The data contain approximately 160,000 clones, more than 65% of them seen just once; the ten biggest clones take up roughly 6.8%. The specimen sequenced was peripheral blood. The receptor comes from a woman aged 50 to 65 in a cohort sampled during active or convalescent COVID-19.

The CDR3 protein is CASSQGGTANYGYTF. For the CDR3, the DNA is TGCGCCAGCAGCCAAGGGGGGACAGCTAACTATGGCTACACCTTC. The rearrangement uses TRBV4-1 and TRBJ1-2; 7 nucleotides line up with TRBD1. The V segment lost 1 base and the J segment 0 bases; nucleotides outside the gene matches: 2. This CDR3 region has 15 residues. Germline V lookup: CDR1 MGHRA, CDR2 YSYEKL.